Following are 19 T cell receptor beta chains from one sample sequenced in a study of T-cell memory formation after mild COVID-19 (dated by TCRdb to about 2021). The method behind the library was 5' RACE. Sequencing relied on an Illumina NovaSeq 6000. The public reads were quality trimmed at Q25 with fastp and then assembled into clones with MiXCR by TCRdb, keeping productive beta chains. Rows merge per CDR3 protein into single entries with the most common DNA and genes. The sample contains 300,000 to 400,000 distinct CDR3 sequences, under 15% of them found a single time. About a fifth of the sample comes from the top ten. The material sequenced was PBMCs or a T cell subset sorted from them (not recorded which). The receptors originated from a man between 18 and 35 years old who had mild COVID-19 (a few samples of this study predate the infection). The sample titles of this study are shuffled in the database, so cell type and time point are left out; the donor was told from shared clones.

This clonotype has just a few counts. The V gene is TRBV20-1, the J gene TRBJ2-7, with 8 bases identical to TRBD2. Trimming cost V 0 bases and J 2 bases; bases outside gene matches: 9. There are 16 residues in the CDR3. Germline assignment: CDR1 DFQATT and CDR2 SNEGSKA (reference sequence). CDR3 sequence (DNA): TGCAGTGCTAGAGATCCATCCGGGAGGGAGACCTACGAGCAGTACTTC. Translated: CSARDPSGRETYEQYF.

This clonotype has only a few counts. The chain has TRBV5-1 and TRBJ2-5; TRBD1 agrees at 12 bases. J lost 3 bases, V lost 0 bases, and 3 bases had no gene match. The CDR3 is made up of 16 amino acids. CDR1 is SGHRS, CDR2 YFSETQ, per germline. The CDR3: CASSLAGTGGEETQYF. CDR3 coding DNA: TGCGCCAGCAGCTTGGCAGGGACAGGGGGCGAAGAGACCCAGTACTTC.

A word on this clonotype: Compared with germline, one end of the junction differs, possibly owing to a read error. J is TRBJ2-5 and V is TRBV5-1, with TRBD2 matching 11 bases. Germline V gene data show CDR1 as SGHRS and CDR2 as YFSETQ. CDR3 size: 16 residues. CDR3 sequence: CASSPGLADRQETQYF. CDR3 nucleotides: TGCGCCAGCAGCCCGGGACTAGCGGACCGCCAAGAGACACAGTACTTC.

In its sample, this clonotype was seen many times. The chain has TRBV29-1 and TRBJ2-3; a possible D gene is TRBD2 (6 bases). Deletions cut 6 bases from V and 3 bases from J, with 13 bases between. CDR1 SQVTM and CDR2 ANQGSEA come from the germline V gene. The CDR3 covers 13 residues. The CDR3 sequence: CSVGSQETDTQYF. In DNA form, the CDR3 reads TGCAGCGTCGGGAGCCAGGAGACAGATACGCAGTATTTT.

In its sample, this clonotype was seen a few times. The rearrangement joins TRBV5-6 to TRBJ2-3; TRBD1 is a possible D gene (5 bases). The CDR3 spans 15 residues. Germline assignment: CDR1 SGHDT and CDR2 YYEEEE. The V end lost 4 bases, the J end lost 10 bases, and 22 bases lay between the germline ends. Here the CDR3 reads CASSPFRAGNNPQYF. In nucleotides, the CDR3 is TGTGCCAGCAGCCCATTTCGGGCAGGGAATAATCCGCAGTATTTT.

The chain recombines TRBV20-1 with TRBJ2-1, with D unresolved. This CDR3 region has 10 residues. V was cut by 4 bases and J by 6 bases, with 4 bases left in between. Germline loops: CDR1 DFQATT, CDR2 SNEGSKA (reference sequence). CDR3 coding DNA: TGCAGTGCTACAGGCAATGAGCAGTTCTTC. Its protein is CSATGNEQFF.

V gene TRBV3-1 combines with J gene TRBJ2-1; D is possibly TRBD2 (5 bases). From germline, CDR1 is LGHDT and CDR2 YNNKEL (reference sequence). V lost 0 bases to trimming and J lost 0 bases, with 12 bases between them. The CDR3 length is 17 residues. The CDR3 protein is CASSQDASPSSYNEQFF. CDR3 bases: TGTGCCAGCAGCCAAGATGCTAGCCCCAGCTCCTACAATGAGCAGTTCTTC.

In this sample, this clonotype turned up a few times. This sequence joins TRBV18 and TRBJ2-3, with a weak D call TRBD2 (6 bases). Germline-derived CDR1 and CDR2 are KGHSH and LQKENI. The CDR3 is 15 residues long. V shed 0 bases and J shed 6 bases, with 13 bases lying between them. CDR3 coding DNA: TGTGCCAGCTCACCACCAGGGACTCCCGCGGATACGCAGTATTTT. Protein product: CASSPPGTPADTQYF.

The V call is TRBV12-3 or TRBV12-4, the J call TRBJ1-5, with TRBD1 matching over 9 bases. After removal of 7 bases from V and 5 bases from J, the junction contained 9 bases not matched to a gene. The CDR3 contains 15 residues. In DNA form, the CDR3 reads TGTGCCAGCACGAGAGCGGGACAGGGTCATCAGCCCCAGCATTTT. It yields the protein CASTRAGQGHQPQHF.

This rearrangement joins TRBV29-1 to TRBJ2-5, with TRBD2 as a possible D gene (5 bases). The ends were cut back, 2 bases at V and 2 bases at J, with 12 bases in the middle. Germline CDR1 reads SQVTM; CDR2 reads ANQGSEA. The CDR3 runs to 14 residues. CDR3 region: CSVEIGAVQETQYF. DNA for the CDR3: TGCAGCGTTGAAATCGGAGCGGTTCAAGAGACCCAGTACTTC.

This clonotype occurred a few times. This chain links TRBV6-2 or TRBV6-3 with TRBJ2-3, with TRBD2 as a possible D gene (5 bases). The V end lost 7 bases, the J end lost 2 bases, and 19 bases lay between the germline ends. The CDR3 contains 16 residues. Germline V gives CDR1 MNHEY, CDR2 SVGEGT. The CDR3 reads CASTGTLRVPTDTQYF. CDR3 bases: TGTGCCAGCACCGGCACCTTGCGGGTCCCCACAGATACGCAGTATTTT.

This clonotype occurred many times. V is TRBV7-2 and J is TRBJ2-7, with TRBD1 matching over 10 bases. V dropped 6 bases and J dropped 5; count of bases not matched to a gene: 7. Germline lookup yields CDR1 SGHTA and CDR2 FQGNSA. This CDR3 has 14 amino acids. Here the CDR3 DNA reads TGTGCCAGCAGGAGGGGACAGGGGTCCCACGAGCAGTACTTC. This encodes CASRRGQGSHEQYF.

This clonotype appeared a few times. This chain uses TRBV7-7 with TRBJ2-2; TRBD1 matches at 8 bases. The CDR3 consists of 14 residues. The ends lost 5 bases at V and 6 bases at J; junction bases unmatched: 5. CDR1 and CDR2 (germline): SSHAT, FNYEAQ (reference sequence). CDR3 loop: CASSGGQGSGELFF. CDR3 sequence (DNA): TGTGCCAGCAGCGGCGGACAGGGATCCGGGGAGCTGTTTTTT.

The chain is built from TRBV5-1 and TRBJ1-6, with D hard to call. The CDR3 runs to 13 residues. Germline-derived CDR1 and CDR2 are SGHRS and YFSETQ. V was trimmed by 4 bases and J by 8 bases, leaving 10 bases between them. The CDR3 reads CASSTGRDSPLHF. In DNA form, the CDR3 reads TGCGCCAGCAGCACTGGACGGGATTCACCCCTCCACTTT.

A few counts support this clonotype. The gene calls are TRBV7-2 and TRBJ1-1; D uncertain. V was pared by 5 bases and J by 11 bases, with 6 bases between. The CDR3 runs to 9 residues. CDR1 is SGHTA, CDR2 FQGNSA, per germline. The CDR3 nucleotides read TGTGCCAGCAGCGTCGGGGCTTTCTTT. Its translation is CASSVGAFF. Using reference TRBV7-2 and TRBJ1-1 for the parts outside the CDR3, the full variable domain is GAGVSQSPSNKVTEKGKDVELRCDPISGHTALYWYRQSLGQGLEFLIYFQGNSAPDKSGLPSDRFSAERTGGSVSTLTIQRTQQEDSAVYLCASSVGAFFGQGTRLTVV.

This clonotype was counted a few times. This rearrangement joins TRBV3-1 to TRBJ2-2, with D unclear. The ends were cut back, 1 base at V and 2 bases at J, with 17 bases in the middle. Germline-derived CDR1 and CDR2 are LGHDT and YNNKEL (reference sequence). This CDR3 region has 18 residues. The CDR3 protein is CASSQGVAVEKNTGELFF. The CDR3 DNA is TGTGCCAGCAGCCAAGGGGTGGCAGTAGAAAAAAACACCGGGGAGCTGTTTTTT. The full variable domain, completed using reference TRBV3-1 and TRBJ2-2, is DTAVSQTPKYLVTQMGNDKSIKCEQNLGHDTMYWYKQDSKKFLKIMFSYNNKELIINETVPNRFSPKSPDKAHLNLHINSLELGDSAVYFCASSQGVAVEKNTGELFFGEGSRLTVL.

This clonotype was found a few times. The CDR3 nucleotides are TGTGCCAGCAGTACCAGGGGGGCCGGGGAGCTGTTTTTT. It is translated as CASSTRGAGELFF. J is TRBJ2-2 and V is TRBV27; D is possibly TRBD1 (7 bases). This CDR3 contains 13 residues. Germline V gene lookup returns CDR1 MNHEY and CDR2 SMNVEV (reference sequence). V was clipped by 5 bases and J by 6 bases, with 10 bases between them.

The genes are TRBV12-3 or TRBV12-4 and TRBJ2-4; perhaps TRBD2 as D (5 bases). CDR3 size: 14 residues. The V and J ends lost 3 bases and 5 bases respectively, with 11 bases between them. The CDR3, as DNA: TGTGCCAGCAGTTTCTCGGGGAAACAAAACATTCAGTACTTC. It specifies CASSFSGKQNIQYF.

CDR3 bases: TGTGCCAGCAGTAATGCTGGGACTAGCACAGATACGCAGTATTTT. Residues: CASSNAGTSTDTQYF. The chain uses TRBV28 and TRBJ2-3; a weak D match, TRBD2 (6 bases). Germline V CDR1 and CDR2: MDHEN, SYDVKM. V lost 5 bases and J 0 bases, leaving 12 bases between the germline ends. This CDR3 has 15 amino acids.